This TCR beta chain stems from a study of T cells in Graves' hyperthyroidism and ophthalmopathy. Overall study findings and caveats: Ophthalmopathy, as predicted by the model, came a median roughly 6.5 months after the prediction.

The table lists this clonotype with many counts. Antigen specificity is unknown. The germline gives CDR1 SGHRS, CDR2 YFSETQ. The CDR3 sequence is 13 residues long. The V end lost 5 bases, the J end lost 2 bases, and 11 bases lay between the germline ends. TCR beta CDR3 regions were amplified from RNA. The study used the HTBI primer set for a first-round RT-PCR of the TCR CDR3. Via MiXCR, TCRdb re-called the multiplex PCR reads, giving one row per CDR3 protein. This sample carries about 200,000 distinct CDR3 sequences, roughly 18% of them seen once, and the ten largest clones take approximately 50%. From 8.5 to 10 ml of fresh peripheral blood, PBMCs were isolated.

The TCR originated in a man aged 50-59 years with Graves' hyperthyroidism. The sample comprised blood. The genes are TRBV5-1 and TRBJ2-7, with TRBD1 as a possible D gene (6 bases). The CDR3, as DNA: TGCGCCAGCAGAACCGGGACAACCTACGAGCAGTACTTC. It encodes CASRTGTTYEQYF.